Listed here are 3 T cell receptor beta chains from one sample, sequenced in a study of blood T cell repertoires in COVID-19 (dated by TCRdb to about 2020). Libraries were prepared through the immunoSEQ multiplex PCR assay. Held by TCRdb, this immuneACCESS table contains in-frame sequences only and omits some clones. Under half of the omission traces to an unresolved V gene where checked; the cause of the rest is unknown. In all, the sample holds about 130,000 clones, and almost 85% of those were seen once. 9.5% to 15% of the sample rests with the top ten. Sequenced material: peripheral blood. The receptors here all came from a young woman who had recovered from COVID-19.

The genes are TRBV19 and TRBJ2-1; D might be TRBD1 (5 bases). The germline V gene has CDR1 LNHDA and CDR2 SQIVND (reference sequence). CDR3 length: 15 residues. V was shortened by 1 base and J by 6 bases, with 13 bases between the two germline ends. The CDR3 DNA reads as TGTGCCAGTAGTATAGGCCAGGGCCCTTTCAATGAGCAGTTCTTC. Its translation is CASSIGQGPFNEQFF.

CDR3 sequence: CASSFGTSVQPDPSYNEQFF. CDR3 sequence (DNA): TGTGCCAGCAGCTTCGGGACTAGCGTACAACCGGACCCCTCCTACAATGAGCAGTTCTTC. The chain uses TRBV5-4 and TRBJ2-1; 10 nucleotides align to TRBD2. The CDR3 extends over 20 amino acids. Per the germline V gene, CDR1 is SGHNT and CDR2 is YYREEE (reference sequence). V shed 2 bases and J 0 bases; nucleotides not matched to a gene: 14.

The CDR3 sequence: CASLRDRESLHF. The CDR3 region has the DNA TGTGCCAGCCTTAGGGACAGGGAGTCCCTCCACTTT. The chain links TRBV2 to TRBJ1-6; 9 nucleotides line up with TRBD1. Germline V gene lookup returns CDR1 SNHLY and CDR2 FYNNEI. Germline trimming cut 8 bases from V and 14 bases from J; bases unmatched to any gene: 7. This CDR3 is 12 amino acids long.